Below, one T cell receptor beta chain is given with its context. The sample comes from a study of blood T cell repertoires in COVID-19. The overall study: Sites across the United States, Italy and Spain contributed samples from acute and convalescent COVID-19. The analysed material was cDNA or gDNA that came from T cells, B-cell-depleted T cells, or PBMCs.

Source study methods: Estimated nucleated cell counts came from reference gene primer amplification. Clones were sequenced by immunoSEQ multiplex PCR, and TCRdb holds only the in-frame ones, with some missing. V, J and clone size reflect that table, while D and trimming were determined from the DNA. The table lists over 150,000 clones, roughly four fifths of them singletons. The sequence was collected from a man older than 75 with acute or convalescent COVID-19. The sequenced sample was peripheral blood.

CDR3 sequence reads: CASSMAGARYEQYF. The CDR3 DNA is TGTGCCAGTAGTATGGCAGGGGCTCGCTACGAGCAGTACTTC. This rearrangement joins TRBV19 to TRBJ2-7; TRBD1 might be the D (6 bases). CDR3 length equals 14 residues. Trimming removed 3 bases at V and 3 bases at J, with 12 bases between. Germline-derived CDR1 and CDR2 are LNHDA and SQIVND (reference sequence).